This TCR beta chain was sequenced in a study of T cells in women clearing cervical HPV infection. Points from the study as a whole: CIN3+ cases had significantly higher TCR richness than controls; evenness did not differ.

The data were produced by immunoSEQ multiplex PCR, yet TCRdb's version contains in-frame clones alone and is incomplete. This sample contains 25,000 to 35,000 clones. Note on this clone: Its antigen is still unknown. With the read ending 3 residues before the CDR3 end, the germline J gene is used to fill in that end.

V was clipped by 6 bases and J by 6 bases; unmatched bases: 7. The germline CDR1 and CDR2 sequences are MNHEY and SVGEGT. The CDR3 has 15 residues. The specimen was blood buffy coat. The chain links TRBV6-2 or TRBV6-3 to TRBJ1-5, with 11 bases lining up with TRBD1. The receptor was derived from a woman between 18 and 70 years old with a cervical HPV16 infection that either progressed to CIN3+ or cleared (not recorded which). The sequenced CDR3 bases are TGTGCCAGCAGCGGACAGGGGGCTTTGGTTCAGCCC. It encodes CASSGQGALVQP. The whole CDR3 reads CASSGQGALVQPQHF.